The source of this T cell receptor (beta chain) is a study of identical twins. On this clonotype: Its antigen is undetermined.

TCRdb re-derived calls from the 5' RACE reads in MiXCR, one entry per CDR3 protein. The table shows around 280,000 distinct CDR3 sequences, with 8% to 9% occurring only once. CDR1 SGHRS and CDR2 YFSETQ come from the germline V gene. The CDR3 runs 14 residues. The V gene end was trimmed by 7 bases and the J gene end by 3 bases; junction bases not matched to a gene: 9. Study observations and caveats: Models, which agreed with sharing between unrelated individuals, nonetheless underestimated the out-of-frame TCR alpha sharing seen in monozygotic twins. Out-of-frame beta chain sequences displayed weaker excess sharing between twins.

The data were also submitted as part of a second study, on yellow fever vaccine responses in identical twins.

This chain connects TRBV5-1 to TRBJ2-7; TRBD1 aligns across 8 bases. This clonotype was obtained from a young woman in good health. Sequenced: memory (CD45RO+) T cells sorted from blood. The CDR3 sequence is CASGTGQGYYEQYF. In nucleotides, the CDR3 is TGCGCCAGCGGCACCGGACAGGGCTACTACGAGCAGTACTTC.